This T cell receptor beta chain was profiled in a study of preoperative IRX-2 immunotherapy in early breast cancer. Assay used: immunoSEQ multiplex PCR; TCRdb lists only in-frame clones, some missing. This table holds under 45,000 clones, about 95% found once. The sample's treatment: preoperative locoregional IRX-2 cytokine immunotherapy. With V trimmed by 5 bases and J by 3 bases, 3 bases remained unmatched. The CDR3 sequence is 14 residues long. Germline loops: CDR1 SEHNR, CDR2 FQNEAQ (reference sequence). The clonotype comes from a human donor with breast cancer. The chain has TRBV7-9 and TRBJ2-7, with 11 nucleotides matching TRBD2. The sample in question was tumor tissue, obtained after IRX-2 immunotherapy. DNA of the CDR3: TGTGCCAGCAGCGGGACTAGCGGCTTCTACGAGCAGTACTTC. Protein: CASSGTSGFYEQYF.